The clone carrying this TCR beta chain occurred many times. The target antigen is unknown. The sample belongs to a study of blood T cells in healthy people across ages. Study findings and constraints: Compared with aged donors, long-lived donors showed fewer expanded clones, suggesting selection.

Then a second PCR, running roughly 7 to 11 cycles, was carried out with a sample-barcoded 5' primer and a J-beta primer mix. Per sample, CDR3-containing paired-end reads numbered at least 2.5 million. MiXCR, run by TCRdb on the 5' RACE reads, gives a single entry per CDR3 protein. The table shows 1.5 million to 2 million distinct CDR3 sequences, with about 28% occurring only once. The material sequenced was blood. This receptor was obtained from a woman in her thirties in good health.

CDR3 sequence: CSAIGLASTDTQYF. The CDR3 DNA sequence: TGCAGTGCTATAGGACTAGCGAGCACAGATACGCAGTATTTT. The gene calls are TRBV20-1 and TRBJ2-3; 9 nucleotides agree with TRBD2. CDR3 size: 14 residues. Germline values: CDR1 DFQATT, CDR2 SNEGSKA (reference sequence). The V segment lost 4 bases and the J segment 0 bases; nucleotides outside the gene matches: 2.